The 9 T cell receptor beta chains reported below all come from one sample, sequenced in a study of monozygotic twins with inflammatory bowel disease. From its re-call of the 5' RACE reads, TCRdb lists each CDR3 protein once, without DNA. This table holds 350,000 to 400,000 distinct CDR3 sequences. Sequenced material: blood. Every receptor here comes from a human donor with ulcerative colitis or Crohn's disease, or a healthy co-twin of an affected twin (not recorded which).

V gene TRBV27 combines with J gene TRBJ2-1; TCRdb's assignment of TRBD1 cannot be checked, as there is no DNA. The CDR3 length is 14 residues. The V gene's germline CDR1 is MNHEY and CDR2 SMNVEV (reference sequence). CDR3 residues: CASSLGTGSDEQFF.

V is TRBV7-2 and J is TRBJ2-5; TCRdb's D call of TRBD1 is untestable without DNA. Germline loops: CDR1 SGHTA, CDR2 FQGNSA. The CDR3 spans 13 residues. CDR3 region: CASSWTGQETQYF.

V gene TRBV9 combines with J gene TRBJ2-6. The germline CDR1 and CDR2 sequences are SGDLS and YYNGEE. CDR3 length: 15 amino acids. The CDR3 here is CASSVGISGANVLTF.

The J gene is TRBJ2-1, the V gene TRBV7-6. This CDR3 has 11 amino acids. Germline assignment: CDR1 SGHVS and CDR2 FNYEAQ. CDR3: CASSGPYVQFF.

J is TRBJ2-4 and V is TRBV7-9; TCRdb calls TRBD1, which cannot be checked without DNA. The CDR3 has 16 residues. Per germline, CDR1 SEHNR and CDR2 FQNEAQ (reference sequence). The CDR3: CASSDIGTGGQNIQYF.

The rearrangement links TRBV30 to TRBJ2-2; TCRdb designates TRBD1, a call that cannot be tested without DNA. Germline V lookup: CDR1 GTSNPN, CDR2 SVGIG (reference sequence). The CDR3 totals 13 residues. CDR3: CAWLERRTGELFF.

This chain connects TRBV5-1 to TRBJ1-3. The CDR3 totals 16 residues. Germline CDR1 is SGHRS and CDR2 is YFSETQ. The CDR3 spells CASSFGPETSGNTIYF.

The chain uses TRBV7-9 and TRBJ2-5; the TRBD1 assignment by TCRdb is unverifiable without DNA. This CDR3 has 13 amino acids. Per the germline V gene, CDR1 is SEHNR and CDR2 is FQNEAQ (reference sequence). The CDR3: CASSLAGVETQYF.

This chain uses TRBV12-3 or TRBV12-4 with TRBJ2-1. CDR3 length: 15 amino acids. The CDR3 loop is CASILAGSSYNEQFF.